In this sample, the clone carrying this T cell receptor beta chain turned up a few times. The data belong to a study of identical twins. The trim removed 5 bases at V and 8 bases at J, leaving 4 bases unmatched. The CDR3 consists of 14 residues. The germline V gene has CDR1 SGHNT and CDR2 YYREEE (reference sequence). TCRdb ran MiXCR on the 5' RACE reads and lists one entry per CDR3 protein. The sample consists of fewer than 250,000 distinct CDR3 sequences, approximately 9% of them appearing once. This TCR was recovered from a woman in her late teens or twenties in good health. Sequencing was carried out using memory (CD45RO+) T cells sorted from blood. The J gene is TRBJ2-1, the V gene TRBV5-4; 13 bases align to TRBD2. The CDR3 nucleotides are TGTGCCAGCAGTACTAGCGGGGGGGTCTATGAGCAGTTCTTC. Amino acids: CASSTSGGVYEQFF.